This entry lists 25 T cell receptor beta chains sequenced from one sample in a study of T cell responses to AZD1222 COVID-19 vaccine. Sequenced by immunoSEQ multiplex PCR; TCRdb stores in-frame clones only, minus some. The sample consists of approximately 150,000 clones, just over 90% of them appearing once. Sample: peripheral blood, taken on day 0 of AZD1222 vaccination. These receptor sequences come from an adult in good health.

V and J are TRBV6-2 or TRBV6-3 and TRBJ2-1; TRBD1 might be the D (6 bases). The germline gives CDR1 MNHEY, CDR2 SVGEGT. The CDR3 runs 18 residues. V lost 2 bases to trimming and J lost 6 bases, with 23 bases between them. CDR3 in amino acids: CASSYLTPSSSRGNEQFF. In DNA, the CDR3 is TGTGCCAGCAGTTACCTAACCCCTTCTAGCTCCAGGGGCAATGAGCAGTTCTTC.

The CDR3 bases are TGTGCCAGCGGTCGGGCTTGGGGTGGTGAGGGACAGGGAGTGGCCGGGGAGCTGTTTTTT. Its translation is CASGRAWGGEGQGVAGELFF. The chain couples TRBV27 to TRBJ2-2, with 9 bases identical to TRBD1. Germline V gene data show CDR1 as MNHEY and CDR2 as SMNVEV (reference sequence). V was pared by 8 bases and J by 6 bases, with 25 bases of the junction left unmatched. This CDR3 has 20 residues.

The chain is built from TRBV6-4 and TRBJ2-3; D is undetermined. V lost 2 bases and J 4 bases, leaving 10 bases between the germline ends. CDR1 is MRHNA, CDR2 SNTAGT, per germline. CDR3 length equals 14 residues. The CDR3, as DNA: TGTGCCAGCAGTGACGCCTCTAGAGCAGATACGCAGTATTTT. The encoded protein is CASSDASRADTQYF.

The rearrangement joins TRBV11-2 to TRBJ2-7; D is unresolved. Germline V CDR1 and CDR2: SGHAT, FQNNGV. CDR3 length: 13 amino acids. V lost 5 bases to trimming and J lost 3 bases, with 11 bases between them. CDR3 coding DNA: TGTGCCAGCAGCGCCACCGGGTTCTACGAGCAGTACTTC. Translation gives CASSATGFYEQYF. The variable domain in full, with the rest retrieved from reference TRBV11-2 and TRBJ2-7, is EAGVAQSPRYKIIEKRQSVAFWCNPISGHATLYWYQQILGQGPKLLIQFQNNGVVDDSQLPKDRFSAERLKGVDSTLKIQPAKLEDSAVYLCASSATGFYEQYFGPGTRLTVT.

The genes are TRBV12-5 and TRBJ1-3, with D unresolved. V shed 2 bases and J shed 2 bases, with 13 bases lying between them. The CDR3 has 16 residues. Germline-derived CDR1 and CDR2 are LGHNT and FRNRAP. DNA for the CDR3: TGTGCTAGTGGTTTGAACTGGGGTGTCGCTGGAAACACCATATATTTT. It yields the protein CASGLNWGVAGNTIYF.

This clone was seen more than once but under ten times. Written as DNA, the CDR3 is TGTGCCAGCAGCGACCTCGGAGCTAACTATGGCTACACCTTC. Translated, it gives CASSDLGANYGYTF. This chain connects TRBV7-9 to TRBJ1-2, with D hard to call. In germline, CDR1 is SEHNR, CDR2 FQNEAQ (reference sequence). The CDR3 contains 14 residues. Trimming removed 5 bases from V and 0 bases from J, with 10 bases in between.

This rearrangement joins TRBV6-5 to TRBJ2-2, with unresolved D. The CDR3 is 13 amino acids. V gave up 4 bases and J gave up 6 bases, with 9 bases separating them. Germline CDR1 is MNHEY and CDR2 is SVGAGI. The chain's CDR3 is CASSFDLAGELFF. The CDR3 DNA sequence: TGTGCCAGCAGTTTCGACTTGGCCGGGGAGCTGTTTTTT.

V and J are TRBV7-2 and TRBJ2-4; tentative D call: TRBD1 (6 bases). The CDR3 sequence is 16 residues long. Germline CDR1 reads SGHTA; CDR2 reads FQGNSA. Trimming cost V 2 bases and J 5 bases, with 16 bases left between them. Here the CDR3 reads CASSLRMGQRENIQYF. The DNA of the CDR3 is TGTGCCAGCAGCTTAAGAATGGGACAAAGAGAAAACATTCAGTACTTC.

The chain's CDR3 is CAIRRDNSDGYTF. CDR3 in DNA: TGTGCCATCAGAAGGGACAATAGCGATGGCTACACCTTC. This chain connects TRBV10-3 to TRBJ1-2; a possible D gene is TRBD1 (6 bases). V gave up 6 bases and J gave up 6 bases, with 14 bases separating them. The V gene's germline CDR1 is ENHRY and CDR2 SYGVKD. CDR3 length equals 13 residues.

The CDR3 reads CSVVRDSGRAFF. The DNA for the CDR3 is TGCAGCGTCGTCCGGGACAGTGGCAGGGCTTTCTTT. The chain couples TRBV29-1 to TRBJ1-1; TRBD1 aligns across 7 bases. The germline CDR1 and CDR2 sequences are SQVTM and ANQGSEA. The ends lost 6 bases at V and 11 bases at J; junction bases unmatched: 12. The CDR3 length is 12 residues.

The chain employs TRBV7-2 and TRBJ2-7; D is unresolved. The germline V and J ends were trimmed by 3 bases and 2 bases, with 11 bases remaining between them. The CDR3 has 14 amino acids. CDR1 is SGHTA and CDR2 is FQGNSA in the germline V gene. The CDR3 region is CASSLRLTTYEQYF. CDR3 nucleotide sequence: TGTGCCAGCAGCTTGAGGTTAACGACCTACGAGCAGTACTTC. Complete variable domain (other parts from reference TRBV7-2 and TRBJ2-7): GAGVSQSPSNKVTEKGKDVELRCDPISGHTALYWYRQSLGQGLEFLIYFQGNSAPDKSGLPSDRFSAERTGGSVSTLTIQRTQQEDSAVYLCASSLRLTTYEQYFGPGTRLTVT.

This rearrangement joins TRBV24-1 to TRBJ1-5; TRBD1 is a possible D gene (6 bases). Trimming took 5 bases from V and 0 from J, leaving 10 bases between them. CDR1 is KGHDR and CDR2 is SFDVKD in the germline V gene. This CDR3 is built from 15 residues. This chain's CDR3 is CATSGGPFSNQPQHF. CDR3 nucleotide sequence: TGTGCCACCAGTGGGGGGCCCTTTAGCAATCAGCCCCAGCATTTT.

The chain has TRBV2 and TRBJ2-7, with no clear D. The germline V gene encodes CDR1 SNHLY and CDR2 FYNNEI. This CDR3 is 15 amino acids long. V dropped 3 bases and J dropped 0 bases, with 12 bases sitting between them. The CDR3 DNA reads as TGTGCCAGCAGTGATTGGCACCTGAGCTCCTACGAGCAGTACTTC. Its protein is CASSDWHLSSYEQYF.

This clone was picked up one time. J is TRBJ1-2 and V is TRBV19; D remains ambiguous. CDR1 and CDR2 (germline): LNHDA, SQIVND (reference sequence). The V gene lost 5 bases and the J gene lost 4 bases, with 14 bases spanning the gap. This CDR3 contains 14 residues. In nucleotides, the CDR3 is TGTGCCAGTAGTCTCGAGCAGGTACTCTATGGCTACACCTTC. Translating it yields CASSLEQVLYGYTF.

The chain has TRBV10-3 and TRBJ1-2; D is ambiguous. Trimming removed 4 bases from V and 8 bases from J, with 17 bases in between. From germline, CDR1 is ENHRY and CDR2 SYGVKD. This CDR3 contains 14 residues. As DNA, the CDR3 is TGTGCCATCAGTGGGGCGCCCGAAGCTAGGGGCTACACCTTC. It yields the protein CAISGAPEARGYTF.

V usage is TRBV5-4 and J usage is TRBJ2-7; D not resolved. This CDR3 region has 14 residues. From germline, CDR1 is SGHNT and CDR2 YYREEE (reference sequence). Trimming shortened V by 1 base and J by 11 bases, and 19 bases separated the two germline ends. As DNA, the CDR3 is TGTGCCAGCAGCTTGCGGTCATCCGGAACCCGAGAGTACTTC. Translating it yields CASSLRSSGTREYF.

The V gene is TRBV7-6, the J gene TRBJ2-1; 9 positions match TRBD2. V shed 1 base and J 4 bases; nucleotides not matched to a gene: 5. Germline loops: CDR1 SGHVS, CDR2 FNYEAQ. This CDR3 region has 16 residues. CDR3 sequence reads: CASSLGSGGPYNEQFF. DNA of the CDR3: TGTGCCAGCAGCTTAGGCAGCGGGGGGCCTTACAATGAGCAGTTCTTC.

The CDR3 nucleotides are TGTGCCAGCAGGTCCATAGCGGGCCTCTCCTACGAGCAGTACTTC. Translated, it gives CASRSIAGLSYEQYF. The rearrangement links TRBV5-6 to TRBJ2-7; TRBD2 matches at 7 bases. The V gene's germline CDR1 is SGHDT and CDR2 YYEEEE. This CDR3 contains 15 residues. Unmatched junction bases numbered 8, after V lost 5 bases and J lost 0 bases.

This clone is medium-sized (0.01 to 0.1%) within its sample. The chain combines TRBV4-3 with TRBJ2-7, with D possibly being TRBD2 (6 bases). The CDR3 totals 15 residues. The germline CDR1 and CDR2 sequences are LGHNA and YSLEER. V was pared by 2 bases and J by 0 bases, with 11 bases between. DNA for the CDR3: TGCGCCAGCAGCCAATTTGAAGCGGGCTCCTACGAGCAGTACTTC. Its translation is CASSQFEAGSYEQYF.

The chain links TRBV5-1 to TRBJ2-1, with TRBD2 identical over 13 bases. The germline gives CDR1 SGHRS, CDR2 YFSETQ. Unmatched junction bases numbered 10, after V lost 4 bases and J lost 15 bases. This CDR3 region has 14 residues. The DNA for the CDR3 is TGCGCCAGCAGCGACGGGACTAGCGGGGTCGCTACGTTCTTC. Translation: CASSDGTSGVATFF.

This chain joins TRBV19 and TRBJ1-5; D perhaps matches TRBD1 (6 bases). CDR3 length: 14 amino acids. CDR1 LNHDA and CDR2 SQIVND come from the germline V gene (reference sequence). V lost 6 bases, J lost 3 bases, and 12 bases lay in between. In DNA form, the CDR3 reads TGTGCCAGTAGGCAGGGGTTGGACAATCAGCCCCAGCATTTT. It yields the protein CASRQGLDNQPQHF.

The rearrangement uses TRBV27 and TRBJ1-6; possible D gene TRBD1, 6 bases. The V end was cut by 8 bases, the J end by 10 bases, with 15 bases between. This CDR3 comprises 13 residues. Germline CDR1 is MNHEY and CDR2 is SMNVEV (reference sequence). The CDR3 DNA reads TGTGCCAGCTGGGGGAGGGGGGGATCACCCCTCCACTTT. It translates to CASWGRGGSPLHF.

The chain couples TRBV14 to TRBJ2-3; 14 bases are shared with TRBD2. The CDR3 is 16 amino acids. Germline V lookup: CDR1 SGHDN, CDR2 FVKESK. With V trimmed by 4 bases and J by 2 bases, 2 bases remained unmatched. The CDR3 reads CASSRTSGGYTDTQYF. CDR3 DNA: TGTGCCAGCAGCCGGACTAGCGGGGGGTACACAGATACGCAGTATTTT. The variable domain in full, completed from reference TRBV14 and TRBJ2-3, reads EAGVTQFPSHSVIEKGQTVTLRCDPISGHDNLYWYRRVMGKEIKFLLHFVKESKQDESGMPNNRFLAERTGGTYSTLKVQPAELEDSGVYFCASSRTSGGYTDTQYFGPGTRLTVL.

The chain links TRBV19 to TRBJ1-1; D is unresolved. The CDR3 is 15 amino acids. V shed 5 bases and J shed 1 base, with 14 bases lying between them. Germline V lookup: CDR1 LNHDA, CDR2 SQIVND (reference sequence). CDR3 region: CASSPGGSRNTEAFF. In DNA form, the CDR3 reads TGTGCCAGTAGTCCGGGCGGCTCCAGGAACACTGAAGCTTTCTTT. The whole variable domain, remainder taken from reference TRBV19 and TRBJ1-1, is DGGITQSPKYLFRKEGQNVTLSCEQNLNHDAMYWYRQDPGQGLRLIYYSQIVNDFQKGDIAEGYSVSREKKESFPLTVTSAQKNPTAFYLCASSPGGSRNTEAFFGQGTRLTVV.

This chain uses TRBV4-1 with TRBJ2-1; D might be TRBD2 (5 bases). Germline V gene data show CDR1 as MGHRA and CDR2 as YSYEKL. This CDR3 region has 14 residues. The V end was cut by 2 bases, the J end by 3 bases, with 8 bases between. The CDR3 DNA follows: TGCGCCAGCAGCCAACCCCGGGGCTACAATGAGCAGTTCTTC. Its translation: CASSQPRGYNEQFF.